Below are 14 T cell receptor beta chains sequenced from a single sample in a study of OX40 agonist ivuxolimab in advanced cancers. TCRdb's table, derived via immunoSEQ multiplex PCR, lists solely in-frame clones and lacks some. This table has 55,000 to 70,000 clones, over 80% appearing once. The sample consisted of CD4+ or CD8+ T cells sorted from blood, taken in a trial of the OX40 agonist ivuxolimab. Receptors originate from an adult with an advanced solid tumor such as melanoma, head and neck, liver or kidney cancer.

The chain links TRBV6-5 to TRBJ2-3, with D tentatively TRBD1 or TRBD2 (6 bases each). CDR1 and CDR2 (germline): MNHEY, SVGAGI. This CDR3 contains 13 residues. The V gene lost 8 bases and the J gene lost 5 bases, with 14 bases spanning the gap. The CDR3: CASGGQGRDTQYF. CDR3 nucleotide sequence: TGTGCCAGCGGGGGGCAGGGGAGAGATACGCAGTATTTT.

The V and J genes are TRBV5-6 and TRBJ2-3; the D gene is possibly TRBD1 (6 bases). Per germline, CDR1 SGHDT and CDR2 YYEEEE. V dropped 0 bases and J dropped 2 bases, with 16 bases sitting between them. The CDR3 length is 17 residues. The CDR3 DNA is TGTGCCAGCAGCTTGGGAGCCGGGACACAAATCACAGATACGCAGTATTTT. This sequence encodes CASSLGAGTQITDTQYF.

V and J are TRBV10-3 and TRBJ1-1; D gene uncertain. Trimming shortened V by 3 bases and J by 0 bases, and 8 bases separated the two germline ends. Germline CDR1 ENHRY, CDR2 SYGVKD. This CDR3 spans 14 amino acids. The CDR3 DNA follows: TGTGCCATCAGTGAAGCCGGGGTGAACACTGAAGCTTTCTTT. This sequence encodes CAISEAGVNTEAFF.

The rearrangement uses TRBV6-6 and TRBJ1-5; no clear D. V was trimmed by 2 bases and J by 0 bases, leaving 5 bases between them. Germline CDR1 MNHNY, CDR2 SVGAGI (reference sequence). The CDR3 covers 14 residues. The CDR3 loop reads CASSYGNSNQPQHF. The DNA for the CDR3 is TGTGCCAGCAGTTACGGAAATAGCAATCAGCCCCAGCATTTT.

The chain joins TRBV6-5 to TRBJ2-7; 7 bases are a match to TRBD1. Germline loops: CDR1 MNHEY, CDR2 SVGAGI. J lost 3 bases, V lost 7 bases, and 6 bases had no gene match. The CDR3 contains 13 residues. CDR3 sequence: CASTTYRGYEQYF. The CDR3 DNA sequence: TGTGCCAGCACAACTTACAGGGGCTACGAGCAGTACTTC.

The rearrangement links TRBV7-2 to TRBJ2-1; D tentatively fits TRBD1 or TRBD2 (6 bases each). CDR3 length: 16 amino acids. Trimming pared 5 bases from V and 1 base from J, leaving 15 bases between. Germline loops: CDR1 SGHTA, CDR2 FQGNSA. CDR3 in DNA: TGTGCCAGCAGCCCCTCCGGGGGCGGTTCCTACAATGAGCAGTTCTTC. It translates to CASSPSGGGSYNEQFF.

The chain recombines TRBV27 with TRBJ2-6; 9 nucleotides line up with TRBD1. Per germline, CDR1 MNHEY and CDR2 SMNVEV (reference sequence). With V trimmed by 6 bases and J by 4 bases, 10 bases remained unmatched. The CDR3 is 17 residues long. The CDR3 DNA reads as TGTGCCAGCAGCGGATGGGACAGGGCGATCGGGGCCAACGTCCTGACTTTC. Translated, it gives CASSGWDRAIGANVLTF.

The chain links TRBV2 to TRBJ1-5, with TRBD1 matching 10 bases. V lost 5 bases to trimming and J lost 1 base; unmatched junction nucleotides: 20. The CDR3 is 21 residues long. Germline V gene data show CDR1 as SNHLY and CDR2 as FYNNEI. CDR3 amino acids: CASSSTGTGVGGYGSNQPQHF. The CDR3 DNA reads TGTGCCAGCAGTTCTACCGGGACAGGGGTTGGGGGGTATGGAAGCAATCAGCCCCAGCATTTT.

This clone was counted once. CDR3 nucleotide sequence: TGTGCCAGCAGCTTAGCGGGCGGGAGGGCCCCCAATGAGCAGTTCTTC. This translates into CASSLAGGRAPNEQFF. This chain joins TRBV7-2 and TRBJ2-1, with TRBD2 matching 9 bases. Looked up from germline, CDR1 is SGHTA and CDR2 is FQGNSA. V lost 0 bases and J lost 6; bases outside the gene matches: 6. The CDR3 is made up of 16 amino acids.

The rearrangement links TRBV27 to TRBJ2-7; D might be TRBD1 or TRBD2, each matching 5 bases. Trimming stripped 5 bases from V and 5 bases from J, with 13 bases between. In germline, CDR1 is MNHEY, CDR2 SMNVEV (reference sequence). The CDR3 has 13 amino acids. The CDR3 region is CASSMGRRDEQYF. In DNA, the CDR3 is TGTGCCAGCAGTATGGGACGACGGGACGAGCAGTACTTC.

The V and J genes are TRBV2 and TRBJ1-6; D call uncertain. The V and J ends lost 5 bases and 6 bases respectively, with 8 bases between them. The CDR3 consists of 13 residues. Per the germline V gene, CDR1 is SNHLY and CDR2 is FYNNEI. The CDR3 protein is CASSPDPNSPLHF. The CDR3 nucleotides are TGTGCCAGCAGTCCGGACCCTAATTCACCCCTCCACTTT. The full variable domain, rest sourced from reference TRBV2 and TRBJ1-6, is EPEVTQTPSHQVTQMGQEVILRCVPISNHLYFYWYRQILGQKVEFLVSFYNNEISEKSEIFDDQFSVERPDGSNFTLKIRSTKLEDSAMYFCASSPDPNSPLHFGNGTRLTVT.

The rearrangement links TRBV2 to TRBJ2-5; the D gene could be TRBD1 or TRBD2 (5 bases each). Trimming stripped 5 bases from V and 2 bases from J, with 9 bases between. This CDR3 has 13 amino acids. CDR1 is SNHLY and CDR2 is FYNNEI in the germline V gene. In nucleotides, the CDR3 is TGTGCCAGCAGTCGGGACGCACAAGAGACCCAGTACTTC. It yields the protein CASSRDAQETQYF.

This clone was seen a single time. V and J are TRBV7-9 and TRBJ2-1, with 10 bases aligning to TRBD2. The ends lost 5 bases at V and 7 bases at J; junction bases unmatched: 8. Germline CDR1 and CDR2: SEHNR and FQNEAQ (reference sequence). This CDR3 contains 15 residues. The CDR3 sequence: CASSHLAGVGNEQFF. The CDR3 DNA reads TGTGCCAGCAGCCACCTAGCGGGAGTAGGGAATGAGCAGTTCTTC. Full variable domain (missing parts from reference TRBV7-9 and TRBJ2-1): DTGVSQNPRHKITKRGQNVTFRCDPISEHNRLYWYRQTLGQGPEFLTYFQNEAQLEKSRLLSDRFSAERPKGSFSTLEIQRTEQGDSAMYLCASSHLAGVGNEQFFGPGTRLTVL.

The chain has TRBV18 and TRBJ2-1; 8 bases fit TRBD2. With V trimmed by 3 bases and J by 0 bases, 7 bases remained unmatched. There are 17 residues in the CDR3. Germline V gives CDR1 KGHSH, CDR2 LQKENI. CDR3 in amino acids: CASSPPLAASSYNEQFF. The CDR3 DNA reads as TGTGCCAGCTCACCGCCACTAGCGGCTTCCTCCTACAATGAGCAGTTCTTC.